Presented here are 18 T cell receptor beta chains from one specimen sequenced in a study of Ad26.COV2.S vaccination and SARS-CoV-2 variants. Using immunoSEQ multiplex PCR, the repertoire was profiled, and TCRdb retains in-frame clones only, with some absent. The sample gives under 150,000 clones, 70% to 90% of which show up once; 5% is in the top ten. Sequencing used peripheral blood, obtained after recovery from COVID-19. These receptors all stem from a human donor who had recovered from COVID-19.

The genes are TRBV4-3 and TRBJ1-5, with D uncertain. The V gene lost 1 base and the J gene lost 6 bases, with 13 bases spanning the gap. This CDR3 has 15 amino acids. Germline V gene lookup returns CDR1 LGHNA and CDR2 YSLEER. CDR3 in DNA: TGCGCCAGCAGCCAAGGGCTTACCAGCGGTCAGCCCCAGCATTTT. Translated, it gives CASSQGLTSGQPQHF.

This clone has just a few counts. The rearrangement links TRBV7-8 to TRBJ1-1; no clear D gene. The V and J ends lost 7 bases and 3 bases respectively, with 12 bases between them. This CDR3 is 13 amino acids long. Germline CDR1 and CDR2: SGHVS and FQNEAQ. The CDR3 reads CASTLTGDTEAFF. Here the CDR3 DNA reads TGTGCCAGCACCCTGACGGGAGACACTGAAGCTTTCTTT.

The chain couples TRBV12-5 to TRBJ2-6; 7 bases align to TRBD1. Germline values: CDR1 LGHNT, CDR2 FRNRAP. The J segment lost 1 base and the V segment lost 6 bases, leaving 12 bases of the junction unmatched. The CDR3 runs 18 residues. This CDR3 reads CASGNRRDSISGANVLTF. The CDR3 nucleotides read TGTGCTAGTGGAAATCGTAGGGACAGTATATCTGGGGCCAACGTCCTGACTTTC.

This chain joins TRBV28 and TRBJ2-4; possible D gene TRBD1, 6 bases. Trimming took 1 base from V and 5 from J, leaving 12 bases between them. The CDR3 has 15 residues. Germline CDR1 reads MDHEN; CDR2 reads SYDVKM. The CDR3: CASSLLGAGENIQYF. In DNA, the CDR3 is TGTGCCAGCAGTTTATTGGGGGCCGGTGAAAACATTCAGTACTTC.

The genes are TRBV5-6 and TRBJ2-2; 8 bases align to TRBD1. CDR3 length: 15 residues. V shed 0 bases and J 6 bases; nucleotides not matched to a gene: 4. Germline CDR1 SGHDT, CDR2 YYEEEE. The CDR3 region has the DNA TGTGCCAGCAGCTTGGGCCCGGGACAGGCCGGGGAGCTGTTTTTT. It codes for CASSLGPGQAGELFF.

The chain links TRBV2 to TRBJ1-1; D might be TRBD1 (5 bases). Germline values: CDR1 SNHLY, CDR2 FYNNEI. The CDR3 extends over 15 amino acids. V dropped 1 base and J dropped 1 base, with 10 bases sitting between them. The CDR3 loop reads CASSEGAGWNTEAFF. CDR3 nucleotides: TGTGCCAGCAGTGAAGGGGCAGGGTGGAACACTGAAGCTTTCTTT.

The chain combines TRBV7-2 with TRBJ1-4; 10 nucleotides line up with TRBD1. The junction had 4 bases not matched to a gene; V was cut back by 4 bases and J by 8 bases. Germline loops: CDR1 SGHTA, CDR2 FQGNSA. CDR3 length: 14 amino acids. CDR3 in amino acids: CASSSQTGGEKLFF. The CDR3 coding sequence is TGTGCCAGCAGCTCACAGACAGGGGGCGAAAAACTGTTTTTT.

The V call is TRBV5-6, the J call TRBJ2-5; TRBD2 might be the D (5 bases). V lost 0 bases and J lost 7, with 16 bases in between. The CDR3 totals 15 residues. Germline lookup yields CDR1 SGHDT and CDR2 YYEEEE. The CDR3 bases are TGTGCCAGCAGCTTGGGGACTCCACCACGGGGGACCCAGTACTTC. It is translated as CASSLGTPPRGTQYF.

The V gene is TRBV6-5, the J gene TRBJ1-5; D is undetermined. Per germline, CDR1 MNHEY and CDR2 SVGAGI. There are 12 residues in the CDR3. The V and J ends lost 7 bases and 1 base respectively, with 5 bases between them. CDR3 loop: CASTGSNQPQHF. For the CDR3, the DNA is TGTGCCAGCACGGGGAGCAATCAGCCCCAGCATTTT.

J is TRBJ2-4 and V is TRBV12-3 or TRBV12-4; either TRBD1 or TRBD2 may supply D (5 bases each). The CDR3 is 12 residues long. Trimming removed 6 bases at V and 7 bases at J, with 10 bases between. CDR3 coding DNA: TGTGCCAGCAGGGAAGGGGAGAACATTCAGTACTTC. Amino acid sequence: CASREGENIQYF.

This chain joins TRBV28 and TRBJ1-1; D gene uncertain. Germline CDR1 is MDHEN and CDR2 is SYDVKM. V shed 7 bases and J shed 5 bases, with 11 bases lying between them. CDR3 size: 12 residues. The CDR3 sequence: CASTNRITEAFF. The DNA for the CDR3 is TGTGCCAGCACGAATCGGATAACTGAAGCTTTCTTT. Together with reference TRBV28 and TRBJ1-1, the CDR3 gives the full variable domain: DVKVTQSSRYLVKRTGEKVFLECVQDMDHENMFWYRQDPGLGLRLIYFSYDVKMKEKGDIPEGYSVSREKKERFSLILESASTNQTSMYLCASTNRITEAFFGQGTRLTVV.

The J gene is TRBJ2-1, the V gene TRBV4-3; either TRBD1 or TRBD2 may supply D (5 bases each). Trimming left V 4 bases short and J 1 base short, with 17 bases between. The CDR3 totals 17 residues. From germline, CDR1 is LGHNA and CDR2 YSLEER. The CDR3 DNA is TGCGCCAGCAGCCCCCCACCGGGGCAATCTTCCTACAATGAGCAGTTCTTC. Its translation: CASSPPPGQSSYNEQFF.

J is TRBJ2-7 and V is TRBV29-1; the match to TRBD1 covers 9 bases. This CDR3 is built from 13 residues. Germline CDR1 is SQVTM and CDR2 is ANQGSEA. Unmatched junction bases numbered 6, after V lost 8 bases and J lost 1 base. The CDR3 bases are TGCAGCCATCAGACAGGGGGATCCTACGAGCAGTACTTC. It translates to CSHQTGGSYEQYF.

The chain carries TRBV20-1 and TRBJ2-5; D gene uncertain. The V and J ends lost 5 bases and 4 bases respectively, with 8 bases between them. The CDR3 consists of 11 residues. Germline loops: CDR1 DFQATT, CDR2 SNEGSKA (reference sequence). CDR3 bases: TGCAGTGCTCTCAGAGGAGAGACCCAGTACTTC. This codes for CSALRGETQYF.

V is TRBV24-1 and J is TRBJ2-2; TRBD1 agrees at 9 bases. The J segment lost 2 bases and the V segment lost 10 bases, leaving 4 bases of the junction unmatched. The CDR3 runs to 14 residues. Germline assignment: CDR1 KGHDR and CDR2 SFDVKD. The chain's CDR3 is CATAGQGNTGELFF. The CDR3 nucleotides are TGTGCCACTGCGGGACAGGGAAACACCGGGGAGCTGTTTTTT.

The gene calls are TRBV28 and TRBJ1-5; 8 nucleotides line up with TRBD1. With V trimmed by 6 bases and J by 3 bases, 7 bases remained unmatched. The CDR3 is 15 amino acids. Germline CDR1 and CDR2: MDHEN and SYDVKM. The CDR3 DNA follows: TGTGCCAGCAGCCGGGACAGGACCTACAATCAGCCCCAGCATTTT. This codes for CASSRDRTYNQPQHF.

The chain links TRBV20-1 to TRBJ1-1, with 7 bases aligning to TRBD1. CDR1 DFQATT and CDR2 SNEGSKA come from the germline V gene (reference sequence). This CDR3 region has 15 residues. With 3 bases clipped from V and 4 bases from J, the junction kept 11 bases outside the gene matches. CDR3 sequence reads: CSASRIQGIGTEAFF. For the CDR3, the DNA is TGCAGTGCTAGTAGGATACAGGGGATCGGCACTGAAGCTTTCTTT.

The J gene is TRBJ2-1, the V gene TRBV24-1, with TRBD2 matching over 8 bases. Unmatched junction bases numbered 9, after V lost 6 bases and J lost 9 bases. The CDR3 is 14 amino acids. Per germline, CDR1 KGHDR and CDR2 SFDVKD. The CDR3 region is CATSPGGLSGEQFF. DNA for the CDR3: TGTGCCACCAGTCCGGGGGGGCTATCGGGTGAGCAGTTCTTC.